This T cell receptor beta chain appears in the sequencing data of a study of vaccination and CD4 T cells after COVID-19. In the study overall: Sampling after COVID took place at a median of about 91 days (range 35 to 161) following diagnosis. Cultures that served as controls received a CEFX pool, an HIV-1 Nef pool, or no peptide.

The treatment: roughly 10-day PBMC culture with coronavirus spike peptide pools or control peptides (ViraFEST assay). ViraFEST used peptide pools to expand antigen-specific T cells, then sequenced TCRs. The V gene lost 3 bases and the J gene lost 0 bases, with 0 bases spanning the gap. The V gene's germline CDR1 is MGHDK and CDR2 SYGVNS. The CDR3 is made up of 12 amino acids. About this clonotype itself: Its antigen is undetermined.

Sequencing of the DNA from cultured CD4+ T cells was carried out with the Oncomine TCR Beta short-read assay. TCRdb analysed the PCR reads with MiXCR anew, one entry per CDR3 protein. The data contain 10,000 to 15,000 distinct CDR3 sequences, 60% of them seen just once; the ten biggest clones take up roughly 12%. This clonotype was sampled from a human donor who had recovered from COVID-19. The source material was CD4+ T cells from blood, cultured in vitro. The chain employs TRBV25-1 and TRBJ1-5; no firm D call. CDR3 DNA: TGTGCCAGCAGTGATAGCAATCAGCCCCAGCATTTT. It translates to CASSDSNQPQHF.